This T cell receptor beta chain is drawn from a study of human T cells and chemical hapten exposure. Turning to the study itself: Skin of the upper inner arm, approximately 2 cm by approximately 2 cm, received 2% DPC for sensitization. Patch tests put 0.01% DPC on the upper back, and the results were checked at 6 days. Points from the study as a whole: Following DPC sensitization, TCRs present above 1 in 1000 frequency showed no change.

The time point denotes: pre-sensitization, week 0. Treatment here: therapeutic diphenylcyclopropenone sensitization with weekly scalp DPC. The study enrolled 18 to 70-year-old alopecia patients suitable for DPC. Germline assignment: CDR1 DFQATT and CDR2 SNEGSKA (reference sequence). V was clipped by 4 bases and J by 3 bases, with 9 bases between them. The CDR3 consists of 13 residues. MiXCR was run by TCRdb on the RACE reads, yielding one entry per CDR3 protein. Among roughly 380,000 distinct CDR3 sequences listed, approximately 5.1% were seen once. Points on this clonotype: The target antigen is unknown.

This sequence was found in a woman in her forties or fifties with alopecia areata. Some clones in this sample may be carry-over from other donors' samples. This specimen was whole blood, taken in connection with sensitization to the hapten diphenylcyclopropenone (DPC). The chain employs TRBV20-1 and TRBJ1-4; D perhaps matches TRBD1 (5 bases). CDR3 loop: CSAKGSPNEKLFF. The DNA for the CDR3 is TGCAGTGCTAAGGGGTCGCCTAATGAAAAACTGTTTTTT.